The 31 T cell receptor beta chains below all came from one sample that was sequenced in a study of T cell responses to AZD1222 COVID-19 vaccine. Here immunoSEQ multiplex PCR was the method, and the copy in TCRdb shows in-frame clones only, minus some. This table has about 160,000 clones, 88% appearing once. The sequencing used peripheral blood, collected on day 0 of AZD1222 vaccination. These receptors were collected from an adult in good health.

The chain is built from TRBV19 and TRBJ2-1; 14 nucleotides agree with TRBD2. V gave up 4 bases and J gave up 12 bases; unmatched junction bases: 8. Germline CDR1 is LNHDA and CDR2 is SQIVND (reference sequence). The CDR3 covers 15 residues. The CDR3 nucleotides are TGTGCCAGTAGTACCCCAGGGACTAGCGGGAGTTGGCAGTTCTTC. This translates into CASSTPGTSGSWQFF.

V is TRBV7-8 and J is TRBJ1-3, with D possibly being TRBD1 (5 bases). Germline lookup yields CDR1 SGHVS and CDR2 FQNEAQ. Trimming took 1 base from V and 4 from J, leaving 5 bases between them. The CDR3 contains 13 residues. CDR3 nucleotide sequence: TGTGCCAGCAGCTTAGGGGGGGGAAACACCATATATTTT. Residues: CASSLGGGNTIYF.

The rearrangement links TRBV14 to TRBJ2-7; D tentatively fits TRBD1 or TRBD2 (5 bases each). The J call could be wrong; TRBJ2-5 is a better fit for the DNA end. Germline CDR1 is SGHDN and CDR2 is FVKESK. The CDR3 is made up of 16 amino acids. The CDR3 region is CASSRDPVFPPTTQYF. Here the CDR3 DNA reads TGTGCCAGCAGCCGGGACCCGGTTTTCCCACCTACGACCCAGTACTTC.

This chain connects TRBV28 to TRBJ1-1; 8 bases are shared with TRBD1. This CDR3 is built from 16 residues. V lost 4 bases, J lost 6 bases, and 13 bases stayed unmatched. Germline V gene sequence: CDR1 MDHEN, CDR2 SYDVKM. CDR3 residues: CASSSTGTGYGAEAFF. The CDR3 nucleotides are TGTGCCAGCAGTTCGACCGGGACAGGCTATGGCGCTGAAGCTTTCTTT.

This sequence joins TRBV4-2 and TRBJ1-6; D might be TRBD1 (6 bases). In germline, CDR1 is LGHNA, CDR2 YNFKEQ. The ends were cut back, 4 bases at V and 10 bases at J, with 14 bases in the middle. The CDR3 is 14 residues long. Here the CDR3 DNA reads TGTGCCAGCAGCCGAGAAACAGGGACGTCACCCCTCCACTTT. Residues: CASSRETGTSPLHF.

CDR3 loop: CASSLATGSGGYTF. CDR3 sequence (DNA): TGTGCCAGCAGCTTAGCGACAGGGTCAGGAGGCTACACCTTC. The rearrangement uses TRBV7-8 and TRBJ1-2, with 7 nucleotides matching TRBD1. From germline, CDR1 is SGHVS and CDR2 FQNEAQ. The CDR3 is 14 amino acids. With 0 bases clipped from V and 8 bases from J, the junction kept 6 bases outside the gene matches.

The J gene is TRBJ1-6, the V gene TRBV5-6, with a tentative D call TRBD1 (6 bases). This CDR3 is built from 14 residues. Trimming removed 0 bases from V and 9 bases from J, with 10 bases in between. The germline V gene encodes CDR1 SGHDT and CDR2 YYEEEE. CDR3 bases: TGTGCCAGCAGCTTGGGGGGGCGGAGTTCACCCCTCCACTTT. It specifies CASSLGGRSSPLHF.

The chain joins TRBV6-5 to TRBJ1-6; D gene uncertain. The CDR3 is 16 amino acids. Looked up from germline, CDR1 is MNHEY and CDR2 is SVGAGI. V was shortened by 4 bases and J by 0 bases, with 10 bases between the two germline ends. This CDR3 is CASSLSQSSYNSPLHF. For the CDR3, the DNA is TGTGCCAGCAGTTTATCCCAAAGCTCCTATAATTCACCCCTCCACTTT.

In its sample, this clone was seen a few times. The CDR3, as DNA: TGTGCCAGCACCTCAACAGGAGCTAACACTGAAGCTTTCTTT. This gives the protein CASTSTGANTEAFF. The chain uses TRBV6-5 and TRBJ1-1; D may be TRBD1 (5 bases). Germline V lookup: CDR1 MNHEY, CDR2 SVGAGI. Trimming removed 7 bases from V and 2 bases from J, with 14 bases in between. The CDR3 has 14 residues.

V and J are TRBV27 and TRBJ1-5; tentative D call: TRBD1 (5 bases). Germline assignment: CDR1 MNHEY and CDR2 SMNVEV (reference sequence). Trimming removed 11 bases at V and 5 bases at J, with 19 bases between. CDR3 length equals 14 residues. The CDR3 DNA is TGTGCCTCCAAAGAGGAGGGGACCTATCAGCCCCAGCATTTT. Translated, it gives CASKEEGTYQPQHF.

This chain links TRBV4-3 with TRBJ1-2; TRBD1 aligns across 9 bases. V lost 0 bases to trimming and J lost 7 bases; unmatched junction nucleotides: 15. From germline, CDR1 is LGHNA and CDR2 YSLEER. This CDR3 has 18 amino acids. The CDR3 here is CASSQDWSPGQGLGGYTF. Written as DNA, the CDR3 is TGCGCCAGCAGCCAAGATTGGTCTCCGGGACAGGGCTTAGGTGGCTACACCTTC.

This clone has more than one count but fewer than ten. This chain uses TRBV27 with TRBJ1-2, with D perhaps TRBD1 (6 bases). This CDR3 region has 14 residues. Germline V lookup: CDR1 MNHEY, CDR2 SMNVEV (reference sequence). Trimming took 8 bases from V and 4 from J, leaving 17 bases between them. The CDR3: CASAPGAQLYGYTF. CDR3 in DNA: TGTGCCAGCGCTCCAGGGGCCCAGCTCTATGGCTACACCTTC.

In regard to this clone: One end of the junction does not line up with germline, which may come from a read error. The J gene is TRBJ2-6, the V gene TRBV10-2; a possible D gene is TRBD1 (5 bases). This CDR3 contains 14 residues. CDR1 is WSHSY and CDR2 is SAAADI in the germline V gene. This CDR3 is CASRDSSGANVLTF. Written as DNA, the CDR3 is TGCGCCAGCCGTGACAGCTCTGGGGCCAACGTCCTGACTTTC.

The chain is built from TRBV19 and TRBJ1-2; D uncertain. Trimming took off 3 bases at V and 4 bases at J, with 12 bases between the two ends. This CDR3 contains 14 residues. The V gene's germline CDR1 is LNHDA and CDR2 SQIVND (reference sequence). The CDR3 bases are TGTGCCAGTAGTATGGCCGTGGCTCCCTATGGCTACACCTTC. Residues: CASSMAVAPYGYTF.

The V call is TRBV28, the J call TRBJ1-4; D is uncertain. CDR3 size: 14 residues. V lost 5 bases and J 0 bases, leaving 7 bases between the germline ends. The V gene's germline CDR1 is MDHEN and CDR2 SYDVKM. The CDR3 region has the DNA TGTGCCAGCAGTCTCACCGCAACTAATGAAAAACTGTTTTTT. Its protein is CASSLTATNEKLFF.

This sequence joins TRBV2 and TRBJ2-2, with D possibly matching TRBD2 (6 bases). Trimming left V 4 bases short and J 0 bases short, with 9 bases between. Germline V gene sequence: CDR1 SNHLY, CDR2 FYNNEI. This CDR3 contains 15 residues. CDR3 sequence reads: CASSVGGTNTGELFF. The CDR3 DNA reads TGTGCCAGCAGTGTCGGCGGGACGAACACCGGGGAGCTGTTTTTT.

The chain carries TRBV18 and TRBJ1-1, with unresolved D. Trimming shortened V by 0 bases and J by 5 bases, and 7 bases separated the two germline ends. The CDR3 has 13 amino acids. CDR1 KGHSH and CDR2 LQKENI come from the germline V gene. CDR3 in amino acids: CASSPPGGTEAFF. The CDR3 nucleotides are TGTGCCAGCTCACCACCGGGAGGGACTGAAGCTTTCTTT.

V and J are TRBV27 and TRBJ1-5; D is unresolved. The V gene's germline CDR1 is MNHEY and CDR2 SMNVEV (reference sequence). The CDR3 runs to 16 residues. Trimming took off 0 bases at V and 3 bases at J, with 12 bases between the two ends. CDR3 nucleotides: TGTGCCAGCAGTTTATCGTCCGGGCTTTCCAATCAGCCCCAGCATTTT. It yields the protein CASSLSSGLSNQPQHF.

The chain has TRBV7-2 and TRBJ1-1; D uncertain. V was shortened by 1 base and J by 3 bases, with 6 bases between the two germline ends. Germline V gives CDR1 SGHTA, CDR2 FQGNSA. CDR3 length: 13 amino acids. Here the CDR3 reads CASSLGAYTEAFF. The CDR3 DNA is TGTGCCAGCAGCTTAGGGGCGTACACTGAAGCTTTCTTT.

The chain is built from TRBV4-2 and TRBJ2-1; the match to TRBD2 covers 7 bases. This CDR3 contains 15 residues. The germline V gene encodes CDR1 LGHNA and CDR2 YNFKEQ. V lost 6 bases to trimming and J lost 4 bases; unmatched junction nucleotides: 9. For the CDR3, the DNA is TGTGCCAGCAGGACCGACTGGGGGGGATACAATGAGCAGTTCTTC. Its protein is CASRTDWGGYNEQFF.

The chain couples TRBV27 to TRBJ1-6; maybe TRBD1 (5 bases). In germline, CDR1 is MNHEY, CDR2 SMNVEV (reference sequence). The CDR3 runs to 15 residues. V dropped 3 bases and J dropped 4 bases, with 10 bases sitting between them. CDR3 sequence: CASSFGRAYNSPLHF. CDR3 in DNA: TGTGCCAGCAGTTTCGGCAGGGCTTATAATTCACCCCTCCACTTT.

The chain links TRBV24-1 to TRBJ2-7; perhaps TRBD1 as D (7 bases). Germline loops: CDR1 KGHDR, CDR2 SFDVKD. CDR3 size: 16 residues. The V end was cut by 12 bases, the J end by 6 bases, with 29 bases between. The DNA of the CDR3 is TGTGCCCCAGGGGGGAGACAGGCTCCCCTAGATCGCGAGCAGTACTTC. As protein: CAPGGRQAPLDREQYF.

This clone was counted a single time. This chain links TRBV3-1 (or the pseudogene TRBV3-2) with TRBJ1-1, with D uncertain. Germline V lookup: CDR1 LGHDT, CDR2 YNNKEL (reference sequence). V lost 7 bases and J 6 bases, leaving 21 bases between the germline ends. The CDR3 runs 15 residues. CDR3 protein: CASKMQTVEVAEAFF. Written as DNA, the CDR3 is TGTGCCAGCAAGATGCAGACCGTAGAGGTCGCTGAAGCTTTCTTT.

The gene calls are TRBV2 and TRBJ2-5; 8 bases agree with TRBD1. The CDR3 contains 18 residues. Germline V gene lookup returns CDR1 SNHLY and CDR2 FYNNEI. J lost 5 bases, V lost 2 bases, and 16 bases had no gene match. Here the CDR3 DNA reads TGTGCCAGCAGTGAAAACGGACAGGGCTTTGGATTTATGGAGACCCAGTACTTC. Translation gives CASSENGQGFGFMETQYF.

The rearrangement links TRBV5-1 to TRBJ2-7; 11 bases fit TRBD2. Germline V gives CDR1 SGHRS, CDR2 YFSETQ. Trimming at V came to 5 bases and at J to 3 bases, leaving 7 bases not matched to a gene. CDR3 length: 15 residues. The CDR3 coding sequence is TGCGCCAGCAGGCCCCGACTAGCGGGAAGCTACGAGCAGTACTTC. This gives the protein CASRPRLAGSYEQYF. Based on the CDR3 plus reference TRBV5-1 and TRBJ2-7, the full variable domain is KAGVTQTPRYLIKTRGQQVTLSCSPISGHRSVSWYQQTPGQGLQFLFEYFSETQRNKGNFPGRFSGRQFSNSRSEMNVSTLELGDSALYLCASRPRLAGSYEQYFGPGTRLTVT.

The chain recombines TRBV28 with TRBJ1-5; the D is unclear. This CDR3 has 14 residues. CDR1 MDHEN and CDR2 SYDVKM come from the germline V gene. Trimming took off 1 base at V and 3 bases at J, with 7 bases between the two ends. Here the CDR3 DNA reads TGTGCCAGCAGTTTATCGGCTTTCAATCAGCCCCAGCATTTT. Its translation: CASSLSAFNQPQHF.

Details on this clone: Other DNA sequences in the sample encode the same CDR3. This rearrangement joins TRBV30 to TRBJ1-6; TRBD1 matches at 7 bases. This CDR3 comprises 13 residues. The V gene's germline CDR1 is GTSNPN and CDR2 SVGIG (reference sequence). V shed 1 base, J shed 8 bases, and the junction held 2 bases outside the gene matches. The CDR3 protein is CAWSGTGDSPLHF. CDR3 DNA sequence: TGTGCCTGGAGTGGAACAGGGGATTCACCCCTCCACTTT.

The V and J genes are TRBV9 and TRBJ1-4, with unresolved D. Trimming pared 0 bases from V and 10 bases from J, leaving 10 bases between. Germline values: CDR1 SGDLS, CDR2 YYNGEE. This CDR3 has 13 amino acids. The chain's CDR3 is CASSVEGVGKLFF. In nucleotides, the CDR3 is TGTGCCAGCAGCGTAGAAGGTGTGGGAAAACTGTTTTTT.

The sample holds one count of this clone. This chain connects TRBV20-1 to TRBJ2-2; D uncertain. V was trimmed by 3 bases and J by 2 bases, leaving 10 bases between them. The CDR3 is made up of 14 amino acids. Germline CDR1 and CDR2: DFQATT and SNEGSKA (reference sequence). CDR3 in amino acids: CSASYSDNTGELFF. The CDR3 DNA reads TGCAGTGCTAGTTATTCAGATAACACCGGGGAGCTGTTTTTT.

This clone was detected only once. The V call is TRBV5-1, the J call TRBJ1-2, with 8 bases matching TRBD1. This CDR3 comprises 15 residues. The V gene end was trimmed by 3 bases and the J gene end by 7 bases; junction bases not matched to a gene: 11. Germline V CDR1 and CDR2: SGHRS, YFSETQ. The DNA of the CDR3 is TGCGCCAGCAGCTCGACAGGGGCCGTAGGTAGTGGCTACACCTTC. As protein: CASSSTGAVGSGYTF. Combining the CDR3 with reference TRBV5-1 and TRBJ1-2 gives the whole variable domain KAGVTQTPRYLIKTRGQQVTLSCSPISGHRSVSWYQQTPGQGLQFLFEYFSETQRNKGNFPGRFSGRQFSNSRSEMNVSTLELGDSALYLCASSSTGAVGSGYTFGSGTRLTVV.

The chain is built from TRBV4-3 and TRBJ2-4; TRBD2 aligns across 9 bases. Germline CDR1 reads LGHNA; CDR2 reads YSLEER. The CDR3 has 15 residues. V lost 2 bases, J lost 7 bases, and 6 bases stayed unmatched. Written as DNA, the CDR3 is TGCGCCAGCAGCCAACTCCTAGCGGGGACTAACATTCAGTACTTC. It is translated as CASSQLLAGTNIQYF.